This T cell receptor beta chain was identified during a study of cytomegalovirus exposure and HLA in healthy donors. Study context: T cells numbering approximately 170 million yielded some 100 million unique TCR beta sequences in an earlier analysis.

This CDR3 is built from 14 residues. Per the germline V gene, CDR1 is SEHNR and CDR2 is FQNEAQ (reference sequence). V dropped 1 base and J dropped 7 bases, with 11 bases sitting between them. Whole-study results and caveats: Cytomegalovirus status was reportedly diagnosed by the classifier with high specificity and sensitivity. Evidence from a later analysis indicated that most CMV-associated TCR beta chains looked HLA-restricted.

For this clone: What it binds is not known.

Both 60 Vbeta primers and 13 Jbeta primers went into the PCR. Method: immunoSEQ multiplex PCR; TCRdb's copy keeps in-frame clones and lacks some. The sample includes 140,000 to 150,000 clones, over 70% of them seen just once. The receptor was isolated from a woman between 40 and 55 years old in good health and CMV-seronegative. Sequencing was carried out using PBMCs. V is TRBV7-9 and J is TRBJ1-3; unclear D gene. The CDR3 protein is CASSLGADRNTIYF. The CDR3 DNA sequence: TGTGCCAGCAGCTTAGGGGCCGATAGGAACACCATATATTTT.